The entry below gives a single TCR beta chain sequence along with its context. Antigen: not known. PCR employed 60 Vbeta and 13 Jbeta primers. Some clones are missing from TCRdb's copy, which holds only in-frame ones; the method was immunoSEQ multiplex PCR. The data contain fewer than 200,000 clones, over 60% of them singletons. This entry belongs to a study of cytomegalovirus exposure and HLA in healthy donors. Broader study findings: Most TCR sequences were rare, but some public TCRs occurred in many donors. Of the V segments, some could not be distinguished, including TRBV6-2 and TRBV6-3, and were excluded.

The germline gives CDR1 SNHLY, CDR2 FYNNEI. The CDR3 contains 11 residues. V lost 7 bases and J lost 7, with 7 bases in between. The chain recombines TRBV2 with TRBJ2-2; D gene uncertain. The receptor comes from a girl aged 5-17 years in good health and CMV-seronegative. What was sequenced was PBMCs. The CDR3 coding sequence is TGTGCCAGCATCCGGTACGGGGAGCTGTTTTTT. This gives the protein CASIRYGELFF.